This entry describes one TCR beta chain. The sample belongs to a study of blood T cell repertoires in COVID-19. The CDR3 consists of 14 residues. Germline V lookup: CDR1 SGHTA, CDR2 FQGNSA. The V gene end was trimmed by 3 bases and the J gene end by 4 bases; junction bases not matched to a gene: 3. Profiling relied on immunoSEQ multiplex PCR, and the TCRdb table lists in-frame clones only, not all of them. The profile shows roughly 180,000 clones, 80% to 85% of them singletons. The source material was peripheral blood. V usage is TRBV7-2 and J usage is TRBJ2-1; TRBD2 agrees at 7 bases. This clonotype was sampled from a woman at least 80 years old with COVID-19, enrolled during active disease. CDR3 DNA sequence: TGTGCCAGCAGCTTTGGACTAGGGTACAATGAGCAGTTCTTC. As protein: CASSFGLGYNEQFF.